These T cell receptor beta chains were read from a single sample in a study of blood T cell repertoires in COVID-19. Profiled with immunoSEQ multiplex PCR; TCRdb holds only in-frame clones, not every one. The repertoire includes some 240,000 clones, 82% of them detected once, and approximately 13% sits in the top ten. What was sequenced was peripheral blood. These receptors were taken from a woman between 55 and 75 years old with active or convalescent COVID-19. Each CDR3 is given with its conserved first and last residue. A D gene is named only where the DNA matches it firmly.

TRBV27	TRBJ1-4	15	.	CASSFVSGNNEKLFF
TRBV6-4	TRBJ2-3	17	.	CASSECVGSGEEDTQYF
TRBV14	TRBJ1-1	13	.	CASSQAVNTEAFF
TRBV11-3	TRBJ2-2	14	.	CASSSPELPGELFF
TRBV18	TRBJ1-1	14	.	CASRELPPNTEAFF
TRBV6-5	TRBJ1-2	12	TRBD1	CASRPGGYGYTF
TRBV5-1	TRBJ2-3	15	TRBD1	CASSPGQGRTDTQYF
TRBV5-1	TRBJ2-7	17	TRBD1	CASSSIRDSVNSYEQYF
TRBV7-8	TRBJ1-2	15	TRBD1	CASSLDPGQGYGYTF
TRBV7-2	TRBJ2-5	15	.	CASSPRMGARETQYF
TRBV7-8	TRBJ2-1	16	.	CASRRTRTESYNEQFF
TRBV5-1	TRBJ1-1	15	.	CASSLTGSSYTEAFF
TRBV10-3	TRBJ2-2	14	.	CAISEATPTGELFF
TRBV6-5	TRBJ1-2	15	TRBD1	CASSSDRDRGNGYTF
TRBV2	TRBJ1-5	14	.	CASSEGLIGQPQHF
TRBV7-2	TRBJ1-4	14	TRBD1	CASSSQGGVEKLFF
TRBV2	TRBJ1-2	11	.	CASSAGPGFTF
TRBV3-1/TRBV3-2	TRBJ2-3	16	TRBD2	CASSPRTSGGRDTQYF
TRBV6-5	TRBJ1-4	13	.	CASSNQANEKLFF
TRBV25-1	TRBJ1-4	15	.	CASSDVGAGNEKLFF
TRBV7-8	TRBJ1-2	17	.	CASSPITDPGAVYGYTF
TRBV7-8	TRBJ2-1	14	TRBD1	CASSPRQGAIEQFF
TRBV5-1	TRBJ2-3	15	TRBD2	CASSASGVPTDTQYF
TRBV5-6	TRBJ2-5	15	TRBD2	CASSLGRGIGETQYF
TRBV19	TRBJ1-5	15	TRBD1	CASSARTGANQPQHF
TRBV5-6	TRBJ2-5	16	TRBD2	CASSLGGRRLAETQYF
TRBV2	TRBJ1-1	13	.	CASTSTVNTEAFF
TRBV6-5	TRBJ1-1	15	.	CASSYSGAMNTEAFF
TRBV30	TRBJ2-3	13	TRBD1	CAWGGQGTDTQYF
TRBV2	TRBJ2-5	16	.	CASSGRRAVSQETQYF
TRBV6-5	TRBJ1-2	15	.	CASSYYRSLGFGYTF
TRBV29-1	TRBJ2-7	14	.	CSVSGALDSYEQYF
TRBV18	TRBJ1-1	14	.	CASSPSGGGTEAFF
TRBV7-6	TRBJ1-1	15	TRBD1	CASSQGATRGTEAFF
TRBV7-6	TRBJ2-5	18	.	CASSLWPTQGRRLETQYF
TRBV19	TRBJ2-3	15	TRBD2	CASSSRAGEIDTQYF
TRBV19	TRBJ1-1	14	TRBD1	CASSIAGGNGEAFF
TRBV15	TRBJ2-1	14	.	CATSRNREGGEQFF
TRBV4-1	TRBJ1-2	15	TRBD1	CASSRTYTGVGGYTF
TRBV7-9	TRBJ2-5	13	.	CASSWAGQETQYF
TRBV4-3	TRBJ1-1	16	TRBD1	CASSWLTGTANTEAFF
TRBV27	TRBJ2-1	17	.	CASSLVGGGAGHNEQFF
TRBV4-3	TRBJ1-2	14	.	CASSPGEINYGYTF
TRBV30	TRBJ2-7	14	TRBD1	CAWTGQGVSYEQYF
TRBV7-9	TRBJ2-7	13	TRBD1	CASSDRVSYEQYF
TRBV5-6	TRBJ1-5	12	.	CASSFTGQPQHF
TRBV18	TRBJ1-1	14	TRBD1	CASSPDRVNTEAFF
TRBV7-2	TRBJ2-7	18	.	CASSLRGGANRASYEQYF
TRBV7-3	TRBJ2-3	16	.	CASSLIPSLSTDTQYF
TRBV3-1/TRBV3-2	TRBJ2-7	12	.	CASSQVGGEQYF
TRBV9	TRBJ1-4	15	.	CASSVEGRVNEKLFF
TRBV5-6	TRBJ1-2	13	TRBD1	CASSYKQGYGYTF
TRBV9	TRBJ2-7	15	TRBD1	CASSVESGTAYEQYF